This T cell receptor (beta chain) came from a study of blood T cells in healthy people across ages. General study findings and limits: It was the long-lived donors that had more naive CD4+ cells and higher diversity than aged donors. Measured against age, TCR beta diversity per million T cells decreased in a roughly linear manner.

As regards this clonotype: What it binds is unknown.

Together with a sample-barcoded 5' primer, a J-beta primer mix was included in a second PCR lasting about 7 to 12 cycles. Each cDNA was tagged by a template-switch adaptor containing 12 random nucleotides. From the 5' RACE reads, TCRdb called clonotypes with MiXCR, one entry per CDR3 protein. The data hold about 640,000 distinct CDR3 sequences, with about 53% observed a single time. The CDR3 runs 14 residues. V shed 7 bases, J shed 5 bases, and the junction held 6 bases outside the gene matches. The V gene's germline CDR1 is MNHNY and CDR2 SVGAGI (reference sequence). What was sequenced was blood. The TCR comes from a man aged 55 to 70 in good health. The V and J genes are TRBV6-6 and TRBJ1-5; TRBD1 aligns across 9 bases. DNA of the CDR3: TGTGCCAGCAAACTGACAGGGGGAGATCAGCCCCAGCATTTT. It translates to CASKLTGGDQPQHF.